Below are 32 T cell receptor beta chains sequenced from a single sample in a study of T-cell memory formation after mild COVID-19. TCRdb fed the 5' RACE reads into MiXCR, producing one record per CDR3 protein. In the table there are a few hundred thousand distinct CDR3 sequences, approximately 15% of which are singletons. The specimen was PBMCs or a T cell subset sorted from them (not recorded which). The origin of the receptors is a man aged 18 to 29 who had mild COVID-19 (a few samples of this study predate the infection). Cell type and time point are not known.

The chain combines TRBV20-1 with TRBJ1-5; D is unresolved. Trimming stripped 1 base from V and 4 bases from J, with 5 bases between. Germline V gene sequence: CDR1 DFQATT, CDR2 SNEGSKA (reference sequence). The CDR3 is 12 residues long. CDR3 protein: CSARVPNQPQHF. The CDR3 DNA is TGCAGTGCTAGAGTTCCGAATCAGCCCCAGCATTTT.

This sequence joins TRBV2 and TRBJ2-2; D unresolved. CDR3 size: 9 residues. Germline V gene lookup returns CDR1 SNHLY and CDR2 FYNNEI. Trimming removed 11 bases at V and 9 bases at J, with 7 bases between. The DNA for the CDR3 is TGTGCCTCGAAGCGGGAGCTGTTTTTT. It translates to CASKRELFF.

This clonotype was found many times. The CDR3 here is CASRQGDLNRLAYEQYF. The CDR3 DNA is TGTGCCAGCAGGCAGGGGGACCTAAATCGTTTAGCCTACGAGCAGTACTTC. J is TRBJ2-7 and V is TRBV5-8; 7 bases agree with TRBD1. V gave up 5 bases and J gave up 2 bases; unmatched junction bases: 16. CDR1 and CDR2 from the germline V gene are SGHTS and YDEGEE. The CDR3 length is 17 residues.

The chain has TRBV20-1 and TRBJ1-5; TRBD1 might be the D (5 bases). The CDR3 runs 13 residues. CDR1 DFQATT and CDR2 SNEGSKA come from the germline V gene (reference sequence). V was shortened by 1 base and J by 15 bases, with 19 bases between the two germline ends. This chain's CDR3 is CSARGGSRGMRHF. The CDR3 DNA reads TGCAGTGCTAGAGGAGGCAGTAGGGGCATGCGGCATTTT.

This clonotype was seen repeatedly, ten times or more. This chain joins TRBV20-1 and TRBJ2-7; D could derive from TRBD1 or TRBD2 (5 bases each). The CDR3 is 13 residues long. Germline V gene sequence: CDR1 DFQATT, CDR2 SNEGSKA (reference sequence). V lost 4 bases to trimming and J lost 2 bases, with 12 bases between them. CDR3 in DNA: TGCAGTGCTAACCAGGGACGGGCCTACGAGCAGTACTTC. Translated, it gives CSANQGRAYEQYF.

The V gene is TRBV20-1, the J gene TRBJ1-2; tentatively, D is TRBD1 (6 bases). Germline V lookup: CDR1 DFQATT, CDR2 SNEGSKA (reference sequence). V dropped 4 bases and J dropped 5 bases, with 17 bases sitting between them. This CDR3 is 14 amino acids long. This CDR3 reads CSATEGGRYYGYTF. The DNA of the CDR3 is TGCAGTGCTACGGAGGGGGGGAGGTATTATGGCTACACCTTC.

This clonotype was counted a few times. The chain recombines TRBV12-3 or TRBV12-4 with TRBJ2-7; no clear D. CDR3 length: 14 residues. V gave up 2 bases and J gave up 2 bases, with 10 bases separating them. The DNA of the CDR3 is TGTGCCAGCAGTTTACGGCCAACACCCTACGAGCAGTACTTC. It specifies CASSLRPTPYEQYF.

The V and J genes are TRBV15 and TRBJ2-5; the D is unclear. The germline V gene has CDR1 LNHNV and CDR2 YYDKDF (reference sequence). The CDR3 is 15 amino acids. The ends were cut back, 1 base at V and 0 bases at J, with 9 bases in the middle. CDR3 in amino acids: CATSRGLQNQETQYF. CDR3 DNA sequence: TGTGCCACCAGCAGAGGCCTTCAGAACCAAGAGACCCAGTACTTC.

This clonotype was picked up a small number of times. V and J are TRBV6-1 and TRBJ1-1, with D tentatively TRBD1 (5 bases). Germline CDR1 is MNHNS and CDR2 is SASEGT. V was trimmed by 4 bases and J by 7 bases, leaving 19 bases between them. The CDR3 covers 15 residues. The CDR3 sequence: CASSAVIGDGLEAFF. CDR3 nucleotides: TGTGCCAGCAGTGCCGTCATCGGGGACGGCCTTGAAGCTTTCTTT.

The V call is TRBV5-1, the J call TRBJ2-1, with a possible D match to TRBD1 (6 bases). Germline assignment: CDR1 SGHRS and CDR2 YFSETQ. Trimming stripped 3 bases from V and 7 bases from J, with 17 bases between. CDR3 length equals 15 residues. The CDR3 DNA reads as TGCGCCAGCAGCTCAGAACCGGGACATTTTAATGAGCAGTTCTTC. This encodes CASSSEPGHFNEQFF.

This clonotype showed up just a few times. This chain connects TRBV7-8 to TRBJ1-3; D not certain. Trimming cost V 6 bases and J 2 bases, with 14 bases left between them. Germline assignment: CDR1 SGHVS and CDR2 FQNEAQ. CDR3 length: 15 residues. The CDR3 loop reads CASSSGGQPGNTIYF. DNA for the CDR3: TGTGCCAGCAGTTCCGGAGGGCAGCCTGGAAACACCATATATTTT.

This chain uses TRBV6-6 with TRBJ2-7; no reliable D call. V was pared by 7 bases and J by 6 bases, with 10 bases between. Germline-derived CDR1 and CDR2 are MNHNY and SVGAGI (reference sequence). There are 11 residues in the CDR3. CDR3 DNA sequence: TGTGCCAGCACCATGAAGGCCGAGCAGTACTTC. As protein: CASTMKAEQYF.

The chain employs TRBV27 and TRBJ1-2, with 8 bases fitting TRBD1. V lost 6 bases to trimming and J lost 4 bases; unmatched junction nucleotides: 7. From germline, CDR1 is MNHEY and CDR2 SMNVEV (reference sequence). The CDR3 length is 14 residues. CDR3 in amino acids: CASSPGGGIYGYTF. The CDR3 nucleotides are TGTGCCAGCAGCCCAGGGGGCGGGATCTATGGCTACACCTTC.

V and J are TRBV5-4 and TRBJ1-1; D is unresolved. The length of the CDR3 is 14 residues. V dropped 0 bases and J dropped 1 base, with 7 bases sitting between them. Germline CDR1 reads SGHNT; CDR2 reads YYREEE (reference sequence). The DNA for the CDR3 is TGTGCCAGCAGCTTGGCCTTGGGGAACACTGAAGCTTTCTTT. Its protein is CASSLALGNTEAFF.

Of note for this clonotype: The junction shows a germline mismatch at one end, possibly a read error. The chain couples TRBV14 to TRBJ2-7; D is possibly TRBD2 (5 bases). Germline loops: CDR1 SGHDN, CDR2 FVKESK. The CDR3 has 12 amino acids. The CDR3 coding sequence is TGTGCCAGCGGGGAGACCTCCTACGAGCAGTGCTTC. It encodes CASGETSYEQCF.

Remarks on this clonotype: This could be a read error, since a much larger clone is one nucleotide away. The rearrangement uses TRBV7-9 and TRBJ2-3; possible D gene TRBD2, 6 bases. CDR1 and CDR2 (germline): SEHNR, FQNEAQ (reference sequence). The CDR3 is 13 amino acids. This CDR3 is CAGRRDRTDTQYF. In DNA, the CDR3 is TGTGCCGGCAGGCGGGACCGTACAGATACGCAGTATTTT.

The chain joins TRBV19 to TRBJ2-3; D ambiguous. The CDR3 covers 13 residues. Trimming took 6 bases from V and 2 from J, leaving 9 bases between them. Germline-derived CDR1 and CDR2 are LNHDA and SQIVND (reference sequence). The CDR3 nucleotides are TGTGCCAGTAGGACTTCTACCACAGATACGCAGTATTTT. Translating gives CASRTSTTDTQYF.

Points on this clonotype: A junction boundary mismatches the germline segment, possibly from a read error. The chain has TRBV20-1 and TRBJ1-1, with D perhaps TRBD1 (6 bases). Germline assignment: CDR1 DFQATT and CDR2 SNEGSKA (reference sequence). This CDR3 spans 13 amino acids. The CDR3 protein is CSASPVGGPEVFF. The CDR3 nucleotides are TGCAGTGCTAGCCCCGTGGGGGGGCCCGAAGTTTTCTTT.

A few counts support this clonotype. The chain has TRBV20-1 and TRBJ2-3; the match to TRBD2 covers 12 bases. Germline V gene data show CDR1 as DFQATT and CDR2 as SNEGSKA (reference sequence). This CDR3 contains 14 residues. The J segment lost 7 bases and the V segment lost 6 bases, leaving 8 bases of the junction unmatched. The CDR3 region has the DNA TGCAGTGCGACAACTAGCGGGGGGTCCTATACGCAGTATTTT. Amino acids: CSATTSGGSYTQYF.

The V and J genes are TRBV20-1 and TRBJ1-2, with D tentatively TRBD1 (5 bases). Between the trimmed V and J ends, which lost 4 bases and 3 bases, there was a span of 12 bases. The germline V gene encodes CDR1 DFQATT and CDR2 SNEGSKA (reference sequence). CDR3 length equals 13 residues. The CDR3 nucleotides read TGCAGTGCTATCGACGGGGGATACTATGGCTACACCTTC. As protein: CSAIDGGYYGYTF.

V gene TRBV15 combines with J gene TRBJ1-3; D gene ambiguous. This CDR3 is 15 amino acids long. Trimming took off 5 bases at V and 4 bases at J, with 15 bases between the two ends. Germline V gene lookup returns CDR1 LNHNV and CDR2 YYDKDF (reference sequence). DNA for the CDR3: TGTGCCACCAGCGGGCTCTTGGGTTCGGGAAACACCATATATTTT. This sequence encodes CATSGLLGSGNTIYF.

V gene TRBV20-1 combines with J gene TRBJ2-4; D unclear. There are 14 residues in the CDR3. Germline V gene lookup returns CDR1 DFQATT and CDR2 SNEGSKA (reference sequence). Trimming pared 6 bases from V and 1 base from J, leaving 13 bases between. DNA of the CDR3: TGCAGTGCCCCGGCTTGGTGGGCCAAAAACATTCAGTACTTC. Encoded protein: CSAPAWWAKNIQYF.

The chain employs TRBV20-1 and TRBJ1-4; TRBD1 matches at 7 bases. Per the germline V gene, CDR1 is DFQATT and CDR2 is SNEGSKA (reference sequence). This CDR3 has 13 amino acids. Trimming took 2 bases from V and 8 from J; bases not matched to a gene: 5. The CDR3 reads CSARRTGEEKLFF. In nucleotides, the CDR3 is TGCAGTGCTAGACGGACAGGTGAAGAAAAACTGTTTTTT.

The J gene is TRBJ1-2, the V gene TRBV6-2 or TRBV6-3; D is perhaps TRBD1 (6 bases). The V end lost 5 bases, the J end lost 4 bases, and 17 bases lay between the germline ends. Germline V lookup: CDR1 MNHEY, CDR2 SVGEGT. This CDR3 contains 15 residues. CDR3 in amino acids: CASSKPGAWVYGYTF. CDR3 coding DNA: TGTGCCAGCAGTAAACCAGGGGCTTGGGTCTATGGCTACACCTTC.

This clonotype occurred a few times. As DNA, the CDR3 is TGTGCCAGCAGCTTAAGACCGCGGGGGCTTGGGGCCAACGTCCTGACTTTC. This encodes CASSLRPRGLGANVLTF. The chain recombines TRBV7-3 with TRBJ2-6, with D perhaps matching TRBD2 (7 bases). Per germline, CDR1 SGHTA and CDR2 FQGTGA. The V gene lost 1 base and the J gene lost 3 bases, with 13 bases spanning the gap. The CDR3 covers 17 residues. Based on the CDR3 plus reference TRBV7-3 and TRBJ2-6, the full variable domain is GAGVSQTPSNKVTEKGKYVELRCDPISGHTALYWYRQSLGQGPEFLIYFQGTGAADDSGLPNDRFFAVRPEGSVSTLKIQRTERGDSAVYLCASSLRPRGLGANVLTFGAGSRLTVL.

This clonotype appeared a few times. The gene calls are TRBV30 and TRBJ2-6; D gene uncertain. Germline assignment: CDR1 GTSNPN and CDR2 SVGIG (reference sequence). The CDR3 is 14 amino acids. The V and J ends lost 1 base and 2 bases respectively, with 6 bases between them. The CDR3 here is CAWSGGAGANVLTF. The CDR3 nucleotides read TGTGCCTGGAGTGGAGGTGCTGGGGCCAACGTCCTGACTTTC.

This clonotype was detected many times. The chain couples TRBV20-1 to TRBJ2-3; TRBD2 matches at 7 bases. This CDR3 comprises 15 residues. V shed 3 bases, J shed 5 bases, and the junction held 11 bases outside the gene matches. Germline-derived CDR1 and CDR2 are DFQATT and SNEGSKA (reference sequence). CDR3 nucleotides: TGCAGTGCTAGGCCCCTTGGGCGGGGGTTAGATACGCAGTATTTT. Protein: CSARPLGRGLDTQYF.

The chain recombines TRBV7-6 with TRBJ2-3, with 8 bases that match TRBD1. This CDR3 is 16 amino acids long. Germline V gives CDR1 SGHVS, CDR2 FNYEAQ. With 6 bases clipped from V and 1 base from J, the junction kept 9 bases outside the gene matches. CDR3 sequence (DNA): TGTGCCAGCAGGTCGCAGGGGGCGCAAGGCACAGATACGCAGTATTTT. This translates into CASRSQGAQGTDTQYF. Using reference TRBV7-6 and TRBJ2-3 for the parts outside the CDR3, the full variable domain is GAGVSQSPRYKVTKRGQDVALRCDPISGHVSLYWYRQALGQGPEFLTYFNYEAQQDKSGLPNDRFSAERPEGSISTLTIQRTEQRDSAMYRCASRSQGAQGTDTQYFGPGTRLTVL.

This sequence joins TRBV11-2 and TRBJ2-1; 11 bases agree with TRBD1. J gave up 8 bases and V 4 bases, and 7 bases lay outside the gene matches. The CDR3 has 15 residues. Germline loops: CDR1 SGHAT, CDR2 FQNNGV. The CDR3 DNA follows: TGTGCCAGCAGCTCCGGACAGGGGGCCGTCTATGAGCAGTTCTTC. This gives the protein CASSSGQGAVYEQFF. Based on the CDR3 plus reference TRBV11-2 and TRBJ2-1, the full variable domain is EAGVAQSPRYKIIEKRQSVAFWCNPISGHATLYWYQQILGQGPKLLIQFQNNGVVDDSQLPKDRFSAERLKGVDSTLKIQPAKLEDSAVYLCASSSGQGAVYEQFFGPGTRLTVL.

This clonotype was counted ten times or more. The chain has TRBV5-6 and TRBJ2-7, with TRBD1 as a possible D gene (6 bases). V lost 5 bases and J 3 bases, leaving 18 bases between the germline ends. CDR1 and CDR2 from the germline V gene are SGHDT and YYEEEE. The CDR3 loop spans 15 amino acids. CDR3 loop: CASRRGQKSNYEQYV. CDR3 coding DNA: TGTGCCAGCAGAAGAGGACAGAAAAGTAACTACGAGCAGTACGTC.

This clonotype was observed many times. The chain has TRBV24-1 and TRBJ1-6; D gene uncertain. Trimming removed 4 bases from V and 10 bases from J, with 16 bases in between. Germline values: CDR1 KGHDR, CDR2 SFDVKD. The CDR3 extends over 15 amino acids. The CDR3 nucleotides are TGTGCCACCAGTGAAGGCAAACACTGGGAGTCACCCCTCCACTTT. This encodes CATSEGKHWESPLHF.

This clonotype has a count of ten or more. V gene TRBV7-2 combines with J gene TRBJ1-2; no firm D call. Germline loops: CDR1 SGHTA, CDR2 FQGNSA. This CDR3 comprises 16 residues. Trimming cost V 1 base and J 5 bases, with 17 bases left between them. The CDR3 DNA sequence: TGTGCCAGCAGCTTAGATCAGCAGGCCGTTTTTTATGGCTACACCTTC. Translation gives CASSLDQQAVFYGYTF.